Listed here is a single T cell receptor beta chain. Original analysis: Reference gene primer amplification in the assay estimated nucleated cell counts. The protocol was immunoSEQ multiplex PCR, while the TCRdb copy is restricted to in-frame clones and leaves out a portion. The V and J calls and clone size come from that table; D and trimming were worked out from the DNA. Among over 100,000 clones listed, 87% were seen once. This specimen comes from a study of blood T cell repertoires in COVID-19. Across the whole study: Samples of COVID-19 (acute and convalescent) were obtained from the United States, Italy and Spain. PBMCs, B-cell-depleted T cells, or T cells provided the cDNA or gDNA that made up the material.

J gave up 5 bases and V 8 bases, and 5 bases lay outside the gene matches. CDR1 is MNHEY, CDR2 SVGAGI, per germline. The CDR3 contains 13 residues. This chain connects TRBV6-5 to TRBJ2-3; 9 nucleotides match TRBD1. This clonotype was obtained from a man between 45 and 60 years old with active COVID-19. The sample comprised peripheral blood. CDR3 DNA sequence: TGTGCCAGCGCCACAGGGGGCAGAGATACGCAGTATTTT. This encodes CASATGGRDTQYF.